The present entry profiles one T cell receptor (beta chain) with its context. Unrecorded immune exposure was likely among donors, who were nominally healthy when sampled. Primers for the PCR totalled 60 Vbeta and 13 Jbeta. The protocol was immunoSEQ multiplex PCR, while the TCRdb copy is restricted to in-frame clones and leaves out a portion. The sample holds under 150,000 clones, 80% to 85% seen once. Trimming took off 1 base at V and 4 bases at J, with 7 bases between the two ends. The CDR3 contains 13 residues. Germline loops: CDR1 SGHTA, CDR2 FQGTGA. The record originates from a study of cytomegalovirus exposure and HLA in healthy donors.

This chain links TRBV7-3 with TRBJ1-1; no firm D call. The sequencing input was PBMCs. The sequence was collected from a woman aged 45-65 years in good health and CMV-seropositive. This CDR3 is CASSLSGRTEAFF. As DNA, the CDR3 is TGTGCCAGCAGCTTAAGCGGCCGCACTGAAGCTTTCTTT.